Listed below are T cell receptor beta chains from one sample, sequenced in a study of blood T cell repertoires in COVID-19. Repertoires were generated with immunoSEQ multiplex PCR, while TCRdb's copy carries only in-frame clones and drops some. Altogether 150,000 to 200,000 clones are present, around four fifths being singletons, with the ten largest covering over 5%. Specimen: PBMCs or T cells enriched from blood (not recorded which). All receptors come from a man between 65 and 80 years old who had been exposed to COVID-19. The CDR3 runs from the conserved cysteine through the conserved F or W. The D gene is left open where the match is weak. The size entry is marked missing in some rows and otherwise reads once, few, many or a size class.

j_gene,d_gene,abundance,v_gene,CDR3aa,CDR3nt
TRBJ1-1,.,.,TRBV19,CASSKGTEAFF,TGTGCCAGTAGTAAGGGGACTGAAGCTTTCTTT
TRBJ2-2,.,.,TRBV19,CASSTPSWELFF,TGTGCCAGTAGTACCCCCTCTTGGGAGCTGTTTTTT
TRBJ1-4,TRBD1,once,TRBV5-1,CASRGLDRGGEKLFF,TGCGCCAGCAGGGGCTTGGACAGGGGTGGCGAAAAACTGTTTTTT
TRBJ1-1,TRBD1,.,TRBV5-1,CASSPQTGANTEAFF,TGCGCCAGCAGCCCACAGACAGGGGCGAACACTGAAGCTTTCTTT
TRBJ2-2,TRBD1,.,TRBV4-1,CASGGRSGQGSTGELFF,TGCGCCAGCGGAGGGAGGTCGGGACAGGGGAGCACCGGGGAGCTGTTTTTT
TRBJ2-7,.,.,TRBV5-1,CASSPGGSPAYEQYF,TGCGCCAGCAGCCCGGGGGGCTCACCAGCCTACGAGCAGTACTTC
TRBJ2-7,.,.,TRBV19,CASSIDQGQYEQYF,TGTGCCAGTAGTATAGACCAGGGGCAGTACGAGCAGTACTTC
TRBJ2-1,TRBD1,once,TRBV24-1,CATSEYGQGHEQFF,TGTGCCACCAGTGAATACGGACAGGGCCATGAGCAGTTCTTC
TRBJ2-4,TRBD1,.,TRBV4-3,CASSPQGATAKNIQYF,TGCGCCAGCAGCCCACAGGGGGCAACAGCCAAAAACATTCAGTACTTC
TRBJ1-2,TRBD1,.,TRBV24-1,CATSRTGSGYTF,TGTGCCACCAGTAGGACAGGGTCCGGCTACACCTTC
TRBJ1-6,TRBD1,.,TRBV13,CASSSTRQGTGTYNSPLHF,TGTGCCAGCAGCTCCACTAGACAGGGGACGGGGACCTATAATTCACCCCTCCACTTT